The T cell receptor (beta chain) described here comes from a study of shared clonotypes between healthy human individuals. Study-level points and caveats: Blood was the only sampled material, and tissue repertoires likely differ.

Regarding this clone: Its matching antigen is unknown.

From germline, CDR1 is MNHNS and CDR2 SASEGT. The CDR3 totals 12 residues. J was trimmed by 3 bases and V by 9 bases; bases with no gene match: 5. Using immunoSEQ multiplex PCR, the repertoire was profiled, and TCRdb retains in-frame clones only, with some absent. The sample lists around 510,000 clones, roughly 95% seen once, with approximately 0.067% in the top ten. This chain links TRBV6-1 with TRBJ2-7; 7 positions match TRBD1. Sequenced material: naive CD4+ T cells sorted from blood. Documented subset: CD45RA+ positively selected. This TCR was sampled from a woman in her twenties or thirties in good health. CDR3 region: CARTGSGYEQYF. The CDR3 region has the DNA TGTGCCAGGACAGGGAGTGGCTACGAGCAGTACTTC.